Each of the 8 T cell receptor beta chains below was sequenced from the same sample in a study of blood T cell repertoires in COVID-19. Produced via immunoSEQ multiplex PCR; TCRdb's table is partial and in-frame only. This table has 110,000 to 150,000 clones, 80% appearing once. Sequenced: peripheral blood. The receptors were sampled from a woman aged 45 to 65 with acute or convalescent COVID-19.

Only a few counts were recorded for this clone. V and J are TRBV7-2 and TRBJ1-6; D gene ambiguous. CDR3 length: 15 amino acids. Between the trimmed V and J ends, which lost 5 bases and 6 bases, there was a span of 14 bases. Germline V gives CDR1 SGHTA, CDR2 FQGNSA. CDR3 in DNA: TGTGCCAGCAGCCCCCCGGGAACCCTTAATTCACCCCTCCACTTT. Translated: CASSPPGTLNSPLHF.

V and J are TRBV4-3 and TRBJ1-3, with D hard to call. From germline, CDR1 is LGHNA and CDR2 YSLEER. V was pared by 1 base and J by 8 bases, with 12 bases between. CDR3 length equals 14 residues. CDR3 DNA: TGCGCCAGCAGCCAAGGGGGTGAAGCGGACACCATATATTTT. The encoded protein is CASSQGGEADTIYF.

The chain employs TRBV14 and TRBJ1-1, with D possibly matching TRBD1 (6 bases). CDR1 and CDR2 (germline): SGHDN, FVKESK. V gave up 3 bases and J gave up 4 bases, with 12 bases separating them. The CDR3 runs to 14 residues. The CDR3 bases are TGTGCCAGCAGCCACCACTTGGACAGCACTGAAGCTTTCTTT. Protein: CASSHHLDSTEAFF. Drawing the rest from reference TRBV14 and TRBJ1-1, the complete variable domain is EAGVTQFPSHSVIEKGQTVTLRCDPISGHDNLYWYRRVMGKEIKFLLHFVKESKQDESGMPNNRFLAERTGGTYSTLKVQPAELEDSGVYFCASSHHLDSTEAFFGQGTRLTVV.

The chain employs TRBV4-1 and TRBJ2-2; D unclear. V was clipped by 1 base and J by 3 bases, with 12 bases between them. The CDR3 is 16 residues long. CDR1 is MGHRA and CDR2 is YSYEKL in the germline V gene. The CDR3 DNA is TGCGCCAGCAGCCAAGGTCCAGGCATTTACACCGGGGAGCTGTTTTTT. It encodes CASSQGPGIYTGELFF.

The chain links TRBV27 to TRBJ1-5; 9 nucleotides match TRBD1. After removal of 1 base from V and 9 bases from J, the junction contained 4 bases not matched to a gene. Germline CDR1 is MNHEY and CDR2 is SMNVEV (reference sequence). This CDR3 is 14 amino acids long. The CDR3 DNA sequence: TGTGCCAGCAGTTTATACCTGGACAGGGGGCCCCAGCATTTT. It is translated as CASSLYLDRGPQHF.

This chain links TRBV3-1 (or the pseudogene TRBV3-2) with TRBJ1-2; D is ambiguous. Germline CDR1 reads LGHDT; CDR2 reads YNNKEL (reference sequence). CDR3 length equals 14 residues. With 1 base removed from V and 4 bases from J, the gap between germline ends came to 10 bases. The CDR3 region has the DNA TGTGCCAGCAGCCAAGTGAACCAGATCTATGGCTACACCTTC. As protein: CASSQVNQIYGYTF.

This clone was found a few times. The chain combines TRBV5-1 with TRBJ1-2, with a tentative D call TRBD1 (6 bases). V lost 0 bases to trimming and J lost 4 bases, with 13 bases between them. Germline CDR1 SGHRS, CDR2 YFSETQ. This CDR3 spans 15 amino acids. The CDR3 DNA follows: TGCGCCAGCAGCTTGGCGGCAGGGGTTAGCTATGGCTACACCTTC. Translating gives CASSLAAGVSYGYTF. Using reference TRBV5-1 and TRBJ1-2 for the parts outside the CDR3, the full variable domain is KAGVTQTPRYLIKTRGQQVTLSCSPISGHRSVSWYQQTPGQGLQFLFEYFSETQRNKGNFPGRFSGRQFSNSRSEMNVSTLELGDSALYLCASSLAAGVSYGYTFGSGTRLTVV.

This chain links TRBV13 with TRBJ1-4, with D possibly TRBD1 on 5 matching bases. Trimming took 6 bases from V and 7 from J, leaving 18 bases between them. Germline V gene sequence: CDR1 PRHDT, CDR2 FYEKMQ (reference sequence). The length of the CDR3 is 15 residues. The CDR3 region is CASRPPRGSGEKLFF. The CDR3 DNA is TGTGCCAGCAGACCGCCCCGGGGGAGTGGTGAAAAACTGTTTTTT.